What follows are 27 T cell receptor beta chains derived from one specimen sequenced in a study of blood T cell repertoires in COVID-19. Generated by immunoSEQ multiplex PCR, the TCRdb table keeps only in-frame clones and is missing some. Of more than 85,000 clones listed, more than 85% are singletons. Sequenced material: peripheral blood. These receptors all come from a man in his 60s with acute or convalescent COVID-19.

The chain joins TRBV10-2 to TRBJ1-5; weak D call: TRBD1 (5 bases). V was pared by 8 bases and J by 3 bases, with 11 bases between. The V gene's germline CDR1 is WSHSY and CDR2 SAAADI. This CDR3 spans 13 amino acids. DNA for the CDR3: TGCGCCAGCGGTCAGGGATCCAATCAGCCCCAGCATTTT. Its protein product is CASGQGSNQPQHF.

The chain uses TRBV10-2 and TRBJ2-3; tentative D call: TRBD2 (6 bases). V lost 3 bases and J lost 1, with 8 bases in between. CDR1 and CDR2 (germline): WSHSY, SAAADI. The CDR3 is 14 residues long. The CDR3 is CASSDGGGTDTQYF. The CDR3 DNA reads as TGCGCCAGCAGTGACGGGGGAGGCACAGATACGCAGTATTTT.

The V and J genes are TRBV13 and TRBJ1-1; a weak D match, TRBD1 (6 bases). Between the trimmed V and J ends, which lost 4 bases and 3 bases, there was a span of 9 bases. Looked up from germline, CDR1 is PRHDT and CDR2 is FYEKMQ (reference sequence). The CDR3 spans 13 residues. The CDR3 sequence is CASSSRGDTEAFF. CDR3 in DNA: TGTGCCAGCAGCTCCAGGGGTGACACTGAAGCTTTCTTT.

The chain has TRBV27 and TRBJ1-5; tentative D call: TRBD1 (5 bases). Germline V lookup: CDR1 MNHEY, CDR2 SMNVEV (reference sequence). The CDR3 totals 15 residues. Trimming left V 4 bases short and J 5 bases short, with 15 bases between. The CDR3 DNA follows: TGTGCCAGCAGTTCTTCTCCTGACAGTTATCAGCCCCAGCATTTT. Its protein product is CASSSSPDSYQPQHF.

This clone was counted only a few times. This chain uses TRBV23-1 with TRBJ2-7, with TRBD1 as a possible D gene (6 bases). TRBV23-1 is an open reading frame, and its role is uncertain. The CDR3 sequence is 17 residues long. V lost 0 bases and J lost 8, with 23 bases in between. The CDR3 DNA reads TGCGCCAGCAGTCAATCGATTCTACAGGGCCCTCAATATAAGCAGTACGTC. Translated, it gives CASSQSILQGPQYKQYV.

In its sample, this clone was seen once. As DNA, the CDR3 is TGTGCCAGCAGTTACGCTCGGACAGGGAACAATCAGCCCCAGCATTTT. Translated, it gives CASSYARTGNNQPQHF. The chain uses TRBV6-2 or TRBV6-3 and TRBJ1-5; 8 nucleotides align to TRBD1. Losses at the gene ends were 2 bases for V and 3 bases for J; bases not matched to a gene: 6. The CDR3 length is 16 residues. The germline V gene has CDR1 MNHEY and CDR2 SVGEGT.

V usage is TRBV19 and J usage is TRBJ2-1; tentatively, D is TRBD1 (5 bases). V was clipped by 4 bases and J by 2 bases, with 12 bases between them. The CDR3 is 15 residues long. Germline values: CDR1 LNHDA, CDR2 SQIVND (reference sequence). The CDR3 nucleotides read TGTGCCAGTAGTAGGGGCGCGTTAACCTACAATGAGCAGTTCTTC. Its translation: CASSRGALTYNEQFF.

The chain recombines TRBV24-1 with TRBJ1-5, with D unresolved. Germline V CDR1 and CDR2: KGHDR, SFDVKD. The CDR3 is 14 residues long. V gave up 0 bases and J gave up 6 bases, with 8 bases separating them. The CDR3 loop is CATSDLEVSQPQHF. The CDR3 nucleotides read TGTGCCACCAGTGATTTGGAGGTGAGTCAGCCCCAGCATTTT.

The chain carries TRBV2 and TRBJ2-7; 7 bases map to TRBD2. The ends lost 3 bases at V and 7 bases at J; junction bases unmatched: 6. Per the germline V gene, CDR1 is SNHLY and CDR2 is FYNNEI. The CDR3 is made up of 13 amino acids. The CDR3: CASSDIGGREQYF. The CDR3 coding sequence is TGTGCCAGCAGTGATATCGGGGGGAGGGAGCAGTACTTC.

The CDR3 protein is CASSLEGPSYEQYV. The CDR3 DNA reads as TGTGCCAGCAGCTTAGAGGGCCCCTCCTACGAGCAGTACGTC. The chain links TRBV11-3 to TRBJ2-7; D gene unclear. Germline V lookup: CDR1 SGHNT, CDR2 YENEEA. Deletions cut 0 bases from V and 0 bases from J, with 6 bases between. This CDR3 has 14 amino acids.

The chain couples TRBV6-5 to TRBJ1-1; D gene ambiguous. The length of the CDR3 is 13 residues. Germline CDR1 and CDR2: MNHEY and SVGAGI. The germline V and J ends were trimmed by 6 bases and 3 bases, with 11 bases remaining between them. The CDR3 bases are TGTGCCAGCAGAGAGGCGGGGTACACTGAAGCTTTCTTT. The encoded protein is CASREAGYTEAFF.

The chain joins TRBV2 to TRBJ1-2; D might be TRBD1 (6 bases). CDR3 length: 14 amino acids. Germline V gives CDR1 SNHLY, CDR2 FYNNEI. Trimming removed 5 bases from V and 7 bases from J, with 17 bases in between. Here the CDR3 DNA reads TGTGCCAGCAGTACCGTGAGGGGGGGCGGTGGCTACACCTTC. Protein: CASSTVRGGGGYTF. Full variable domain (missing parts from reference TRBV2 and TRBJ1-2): EPEVTQTPSHQVTQMGQEVILRCVPISNHLYFYWYRQILGQKVEFLVSFYNNEISEKSEIFDDQFSVERPDGSNFTLKIRSTKLEDSAMYFCASSTVRGGGGYTFGSGTRLTVV.

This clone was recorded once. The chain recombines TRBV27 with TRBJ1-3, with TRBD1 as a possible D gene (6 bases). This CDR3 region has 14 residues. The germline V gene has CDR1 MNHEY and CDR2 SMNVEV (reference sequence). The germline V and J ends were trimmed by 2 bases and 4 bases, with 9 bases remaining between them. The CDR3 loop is CASSLGGAGNTIYF. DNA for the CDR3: TGTGCCAGCAGTTTAGGGGGGGCGGGAAACACCATATATTTT.

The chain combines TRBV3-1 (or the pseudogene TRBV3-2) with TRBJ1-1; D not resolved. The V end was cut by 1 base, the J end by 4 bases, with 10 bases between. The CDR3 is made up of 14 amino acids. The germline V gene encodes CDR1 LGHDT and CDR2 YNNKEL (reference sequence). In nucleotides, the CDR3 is TGTGCCAGCAGCCAAGGCCGGAGGACCACTGAAGCTTTCTTT. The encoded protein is CASSQGRRTTEAFF.

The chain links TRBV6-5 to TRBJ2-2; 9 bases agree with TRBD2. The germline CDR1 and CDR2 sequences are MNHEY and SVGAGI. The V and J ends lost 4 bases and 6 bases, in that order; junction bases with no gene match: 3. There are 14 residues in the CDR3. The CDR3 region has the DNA TGTGCCAGCAGTTTAGCGGGAGACGCCGGGGAGCTGTTTTTT. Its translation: CASSLAGDAGELFF.

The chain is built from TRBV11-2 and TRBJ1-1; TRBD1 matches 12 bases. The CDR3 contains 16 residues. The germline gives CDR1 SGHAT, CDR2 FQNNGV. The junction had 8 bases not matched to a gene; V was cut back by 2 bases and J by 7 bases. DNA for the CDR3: TGTGCCAGCAGCTTAATGGGGACAGGGGGCGGTAGTGAAGCTTTCTTT. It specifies CASSLMGTGGGSEAFF.

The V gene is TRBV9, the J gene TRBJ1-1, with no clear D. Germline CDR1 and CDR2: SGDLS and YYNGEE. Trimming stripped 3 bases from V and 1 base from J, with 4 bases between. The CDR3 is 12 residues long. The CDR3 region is CASSAGNTEAFF. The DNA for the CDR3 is TGTGCCAGCAGCGCGGGGAACACTGAAGCTTTCTTT. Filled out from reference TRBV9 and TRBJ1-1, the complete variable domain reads DSGVTQTPKHLITATGQRVTLRCSPRSGDLSVYWYQQSLDQGLQFLIQYYNGEERAKGNILERFSAQQFPDLHSELNLSSLELGDSALYFCASSAGNTEAFFGQGTRLTVV.

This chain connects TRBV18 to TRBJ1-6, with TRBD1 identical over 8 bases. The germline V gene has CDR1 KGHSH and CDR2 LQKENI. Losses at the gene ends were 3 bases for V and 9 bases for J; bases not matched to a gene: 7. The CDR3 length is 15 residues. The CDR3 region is CASSPTGERSSPLHF. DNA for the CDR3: TGTGCCAGCTCACCGACAGGGGAAAGGAGTTCACCCCTCCACTTT.

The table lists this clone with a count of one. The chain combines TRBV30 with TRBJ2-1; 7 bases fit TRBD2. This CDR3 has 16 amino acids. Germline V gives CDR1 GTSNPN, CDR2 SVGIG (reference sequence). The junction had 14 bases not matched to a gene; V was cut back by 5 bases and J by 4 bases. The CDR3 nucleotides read TGTGCCTGGGGGAGGGGCGGGACCCCCCCTTACAATGAGCAGTTCTTC. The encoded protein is CAWGRGGTPPYNEQFF.

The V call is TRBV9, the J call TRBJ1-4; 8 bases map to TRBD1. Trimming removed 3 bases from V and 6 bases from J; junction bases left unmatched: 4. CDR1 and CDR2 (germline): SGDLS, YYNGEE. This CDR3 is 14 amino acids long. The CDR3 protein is CASSAYRGDEKLFF. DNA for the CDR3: TGTGCCAGCAGCGCTTACAGGGGGGATGAAAAACTGTTTTTT.

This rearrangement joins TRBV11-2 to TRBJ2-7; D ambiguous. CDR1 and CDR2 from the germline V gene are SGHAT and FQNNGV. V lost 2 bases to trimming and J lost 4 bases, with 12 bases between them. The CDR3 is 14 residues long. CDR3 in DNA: TGTGCCAGCAGCTTACCTGCGTCCGTATACGAGCAGTACTTC. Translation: CASSLPASVYEQYF.

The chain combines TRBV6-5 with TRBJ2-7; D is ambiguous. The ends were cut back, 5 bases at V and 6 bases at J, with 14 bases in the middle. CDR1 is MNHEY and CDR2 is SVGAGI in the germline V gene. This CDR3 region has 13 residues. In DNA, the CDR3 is TGTGCCAGCAGTCCAGTGACGCCGGGCGAGCAGTACGTC. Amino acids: CASSPVTPGEQYV.

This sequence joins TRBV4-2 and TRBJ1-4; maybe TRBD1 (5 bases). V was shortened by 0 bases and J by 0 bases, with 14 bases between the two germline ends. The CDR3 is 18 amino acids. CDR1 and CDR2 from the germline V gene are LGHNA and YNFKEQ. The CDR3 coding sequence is TGTGCCAGCAGCCAAGATCGACAGAGCGCCACAACTAATGAAAAACTGTTTTTT. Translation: CASSQDRQSATTNEKLFF.

CDR3 nucleotides: TGTGCCAGCAGCCTTATGGGGACTTACTCTGGAAACACCATATATTTT. It translates to CASSLMGTYSGNTIYF. The chain has TRBV11-3 and TRBJ1-3, with D perhaps matching TRBD1 (5 bases). Trimming left V 5 bases short and J 0 bases short, with 14 bases between. The CDR3 is 16 residues long. The germline V gene has CDR1 SGHNT and CDR2 YENEEA.

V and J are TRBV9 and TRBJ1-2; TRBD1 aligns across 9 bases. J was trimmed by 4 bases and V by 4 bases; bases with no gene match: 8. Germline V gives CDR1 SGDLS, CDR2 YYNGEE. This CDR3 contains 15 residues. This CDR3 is CASSNAATGGYGYTF. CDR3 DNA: TGTGCCAGCAGCAACGCCGCGACAGGGGGCTATGGCTACACCTTC.

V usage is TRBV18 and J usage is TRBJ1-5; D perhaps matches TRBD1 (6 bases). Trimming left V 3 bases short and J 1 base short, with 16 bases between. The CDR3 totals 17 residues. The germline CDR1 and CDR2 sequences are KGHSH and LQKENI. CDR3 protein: CASSPLGGGASNQPQHF. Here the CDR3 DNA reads TGTGCCAGCTCACCCCTAGGCGGGGGGGCAAGCAATCAGCCCCAGCATTTT.

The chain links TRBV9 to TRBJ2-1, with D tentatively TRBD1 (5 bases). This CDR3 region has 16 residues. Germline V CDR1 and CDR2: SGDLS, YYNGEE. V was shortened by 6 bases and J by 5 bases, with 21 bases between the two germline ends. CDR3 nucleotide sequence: TGTGCCAGCAACCTAAAAAAGGGGCTTGCGAACAATGAGCAGTTCTTC. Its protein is CASNLKKGLANNEQFF.